This TCR beta chain originates from a study of cytomegalovirus exposure and HLA in healthy donors. This CDR3 has 18 residues. V lost 5 bases to trimming and J lost 0 bases; unmatched junction nucleotides: 11. CDR1 and CDR2 from the germline V gene are SGHDT and YYEEEE. Concerning this clone itself: Its antigen is undetermined.

General study findings and limits: Previous analysis showed most TCR beta V segments were productive about 87% or about 30% of the time.

Vbeta (60) and Jbeta (13) primers were used in the PCR. Assay used: immunoSEQ multiplex PCR; TCRdb lists only in-frame clones, some missing. There are some 70,000 clones in the sample; 76% occur only once, and more than 2.5% lies in the top ten. This clonotype originated in a young man in good health and CMV-seronegative. The chain joins TRBV5-6 to TRBJ2-6, with 7 bases matching TRBD1. What was sequenced was PBMCs. Here the CDR3 reads CASSLDRVGVSGANVLTF. In DNA form, the CDR3 reads TGTGCCAGCAGTCTAGACAGGGTAGGGGTCTCTGGGGCCAACGTCCTGACTTTC.